This T cell receptor beta chain originates from a study of blood T cell repertoires in COVID-19 (dated by TCRdb to 2020 to 2021). Background on the whole study: The collaborator samples originated in the United States, Italy and Spain and spanned the acute and convalescent phases of COVID-19. Sample metadata almost always included a de-identified subject ID, COVID-19 status, age in years and sex. Where available, HLA class I and class II types were taken from metadata supplied by the sample provider and were not determined by assay-based typing. The repertoires were made available in a free public database intended to serve as a resource for research on the immune response to SARS-CoV-2. The dataset comprised deeply sampled blood TCRbeta repertoires from subjects exposed to, actively infected with, or recovered from COVID-19. The samples were drawn from two sources: the first 160 participants of the ongoing ImmuneRACE study, and 1,254 subjects contributed by 6 global collaborators. The prospective study material was composed of cDNA or gDNA derived from T cells, B-cell-depleted T cells, or PBMCs. Study-level results and caveats: The amount of clinical and demographic metadata varied by source and participant and was provided uncurated.

To note about this clone: Its specific antigen is unknown. One base away there is no much larger clone; base qualities are not given.

TCRbeta CDR3 regions were amplified from genomic DNA by means of the immunoSEQ Assay, a bias-controlled multiplex PCR. The paper's processing steps were these. The number of nucleated cells in each sample was estimated by amplification of reference gene primers within the assay. To quantify the absolute abundance of each unique TCRbeta CDR3 rearrangement, sequence reads were collapsed and filtered. For each sample, productive Simpson clonality was calculated by taking the square root of Simpson's diversity index across productive rearrangements. The source is immuneACCESS, and TCRdb retained only in-frame sequences with V and J called. Part of the clones is not carried over; for the studies checked, unresolved V genes explain less than half of this, and the remainder is unexplained. The DNA was the basis for D and trimming; V, J and clone size are from that table. Here the sample has 120,000 or so clones; about 81% occur a single time. In total, the top ten clones hold approximately 3.9% of the sample.

Each collaborating institution followed its own protocols to collect whole blood in K2EDTA tubes. For TCRbeta analysis, collaborator samples were shipped as frozen whole blood, as isolated PBMCs, or as DNA extracted from either sample type. The CDR3 starts with the cysteine, ends with the phenylalanine, and has 15 residues. Of all the DNA, just the CDR3 is kept, 45 bases in frame from base 1. The chain links TRBV21-1 with TRBJ1-1. TRBV21-1 constitutes a pseudogene. Input material: peripheral blood. The TCR sequence derives from a woman between 45 and 65 years old with acute or convalescent COVID-19. The CDR3 is CASSKALRLEPEAFF. The DNA sequence reads TGTGCCAGCAGCAAAGCCCTCAGACTTGAACCTGAAGCTTTCTTT.